There are a few counts of the clone carrying this T cell receptor (beta chain). It was genomic DNA that served as the template for profiling TCR beta VDJ and CDR3. TCRdb fed the reads into MiXCR, producing one record per CDR3 protein. The sample has roughly 240,000 distinct CDR3 sequences, approximately 45% seen once. These data come from a study of CD8+CD57+ T cells in acquired aplastic anemia. The CDR3 is 10 amino acids. Germline V lookup: CDR1 DFQATT, CDR2 SNEGSKA (reference sequence). Trimming pared 2 bases from V and 2 bases from J, leaving 0 bases between. Patients who underwent sequencing had shown CD8+CD57+ cell expansion by flow cytometry.

This receptor was taken from a human donor with aplastic anemia. The chain employs TRBV20-1 and TRBJ1-1; D not resolved. The source material was sorted CD4+, CD8+, or CD8+CD57+ T cells (not recorded which) from PBMCs. The CDR3 DNA sequence: TGCAGTGCTAGAAACACTGAAGCTTTCTTT. The encoded protein is CSARNTEAFF.